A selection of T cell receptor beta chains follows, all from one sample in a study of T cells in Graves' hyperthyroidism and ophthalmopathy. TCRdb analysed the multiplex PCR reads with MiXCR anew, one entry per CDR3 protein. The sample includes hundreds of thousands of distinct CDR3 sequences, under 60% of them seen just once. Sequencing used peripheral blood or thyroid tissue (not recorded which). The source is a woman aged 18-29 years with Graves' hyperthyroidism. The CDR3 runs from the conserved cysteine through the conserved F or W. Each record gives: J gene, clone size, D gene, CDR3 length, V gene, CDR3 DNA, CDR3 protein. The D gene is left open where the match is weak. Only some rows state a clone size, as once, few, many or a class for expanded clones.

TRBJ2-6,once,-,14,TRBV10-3,TGTGCCATCAGTGAGCCCCTCGGAACGATCTCTGAAGCTTTC,CAISEPLGTISEAF
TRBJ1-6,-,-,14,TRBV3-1,TGTGCCAGCAGCCTTGACAGGTATGAATCACCCCTCCACTTT,CASSLDRYESPLHF
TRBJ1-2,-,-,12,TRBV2,TGTGCCCGCACCGGGACGAGTGATGGCTACACCTTC,CARTGTSDGYTF
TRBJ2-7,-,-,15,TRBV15,TGTGCCACCAGCAGAGATACGAGGGAAAACTACGAGCAGTACTTC,CATSRDTRENYEQYF
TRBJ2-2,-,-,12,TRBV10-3,TGTGCCATCACTCAGACCTCGGTGGGGCTGTTTTTT,CAITQTSVGLFF
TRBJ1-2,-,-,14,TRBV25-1,TGTGCCAGCTCCTCTCAAGTCCGTCGCTATGGCTACACCTTC,CASSSQVRRYGYTF
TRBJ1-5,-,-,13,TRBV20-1,TGCAGTGCTAGAGAAGGGAGAGGTCAGCCCCAGCATTTT,CSAREGRGQPQHF
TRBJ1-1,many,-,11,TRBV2,TGTGCCAGCAAGGAGGAGGTAGAAGCTTTCTTT,CASKEEVEAFF
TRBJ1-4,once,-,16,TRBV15,TGTGCCACCAGCAGAGATTTGGGACTAGCGGGCGTAAAACTGTTTTTT,CATSRDLGLAGVKLFF
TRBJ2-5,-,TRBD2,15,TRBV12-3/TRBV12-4,TGTGCCAGCACCGCAATAGCGGGAGGTTGGGAGACCCAGTACTTC,CASTAIAGGWETQYF
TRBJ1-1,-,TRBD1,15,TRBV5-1,TGCGCCAGCAGCTTGTCGCAGGGGGTGAACGCTGAAGCTTTCTTT,CASSLSQGVNAEAFF
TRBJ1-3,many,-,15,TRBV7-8,TGTGCCAGCAGCTTAGCCCTAGGGAGTGGAAACACCATATATTTT,CASSLALGSGNTIYF
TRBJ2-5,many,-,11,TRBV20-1,TGCAGTGCTAATCACCAAGAGACCCAGTACTTC,CSANHQETQYF
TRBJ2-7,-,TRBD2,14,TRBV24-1,TGTGCCACCAGTGACCCGGGACTAGAAAACGAGCAGTACTTC,CATSDPGLENEQYF
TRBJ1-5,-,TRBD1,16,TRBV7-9,TGTGCCAGCAGCTTAGCGACAGGGTATAGCAATCAGCCCCAGCATTTT,CASSLATGYSNQPQHF
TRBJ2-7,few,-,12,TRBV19,TGTGCCAGTGGGGCAGCTCCCTACGAGCAGTACTTC,CASGAAPYEQYF
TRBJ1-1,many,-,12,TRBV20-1,TGCAGTGCTAGCCCCCAAAACACTGAAGCTTTCTTT,CSASPQNTEAFF
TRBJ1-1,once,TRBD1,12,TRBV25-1,TGTGCCAGCGGGGGGGACAGAGCTGAAGCTTTCTTT,CASGGDRAEAFF
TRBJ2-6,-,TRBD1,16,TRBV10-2,TGCGCCAGCAGGCCACAGGGGGGATCTGGGGCCAACGTCCTGACTTTC,CASRPQGGSGANVLTF
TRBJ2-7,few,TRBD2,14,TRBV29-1,TGCAGCGTAGACGGGACTAGCGGGACCTACGAGCAGTACTTC,CSVDGTSGTYEQYF
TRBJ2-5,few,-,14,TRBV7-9,TGCGCCAGCAGCCGAGGGGGAGCCCAAGAGACCCAGTACTTC,CASSRGGAQETQYF
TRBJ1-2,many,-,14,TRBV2,TGTGCCAGCAGTGATAGACAGAATCACTATGGCTACACCTTC,CASSDRQNHYGYTF
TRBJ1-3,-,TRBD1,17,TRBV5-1,TGTGCCAGCACCTTTGGCCCCACCGGGACAGGGGGCACCACCATATATTTT,CASTFGPTGTGGTTIYF
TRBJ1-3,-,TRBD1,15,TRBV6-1,TGTGCCAGCAGTATAGACAGGGGATCTGGAAACACCATATATTTT,CASSIDRGSGNTIYF
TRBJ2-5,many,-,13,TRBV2,TGTGCCAGCAGTGAGGAGAAGGGTGGGACCCAGTACTTC,CASSEEKGGTQYF
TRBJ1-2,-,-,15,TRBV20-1,TGCAGTACCGCGGCAGGGGCCACCCCAGACTATGGCTACACCTTC,CSTAAGATPDYGYTF
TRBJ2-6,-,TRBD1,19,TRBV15,TGTGCCACCAGCAGAACCCCGACAGGGGGGGGCGTTGGGGCCAACGTCCTGACTTTC,CATSRTPTGGGVGANVLTF
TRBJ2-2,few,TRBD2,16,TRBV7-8,TGTGCCAGCAGCTCCAGAACGACTAGCGGTACCGGGGAGCTGTTTTTT,CASSSRTTSGTGELFF
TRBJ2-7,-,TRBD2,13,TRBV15,TGTGCCACCAGGGGGACTAGATCCTACGAGCAGTACTTC,CATRGTRSYEQYF
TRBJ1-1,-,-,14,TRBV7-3,TGTGCCAGCAGCTTTCAGACAGCAGGGACTGAAGCTTTCTTT,CASSFQTAGTEAFF
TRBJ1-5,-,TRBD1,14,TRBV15,TGTGCCAGCAGTTCGACAGGGTTCTATCAGCCCCAGCATTTT,CASSSTGFYQPQHF
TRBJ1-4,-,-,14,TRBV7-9,TGTGCCAGCAGCTTTAAAACAACTAATGAAAAACTGTTTTTT,CASSFKTTNEKLFF
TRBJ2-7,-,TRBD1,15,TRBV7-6,TGTGCCAGCAGATTAGCCGGGACAGGGAATGACGAGCAGTACTTC,CASRLAGTGNDEQYF
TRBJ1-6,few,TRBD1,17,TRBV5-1,TGTGCCAGCAGCTCGGGACAGGGGAGCTCCTATAATTCACCCCTCCACTTT,CASSSGQGSSYNSPLHF
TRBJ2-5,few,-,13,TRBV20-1,TGCAGTGCTCGCCGGGACAACCAAGAGACCCAGTACTTC,CSARRDNQETQYF
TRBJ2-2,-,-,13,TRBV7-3,TGTGCCAGCAGCTTAACCCGGACCGGGGAGCTGTTTTTT,CASSLTRTGELFF
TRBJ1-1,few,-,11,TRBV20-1,TGCAGTGCCCCTTGGGGCACTGAAGCTTTCTTT,CSAPWGTEAFF
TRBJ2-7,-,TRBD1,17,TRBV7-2,TGTGCCAGCAGCCCAAGGCTGGCTACAGGGGGAATCTACGAGCAGTACTTC,CASSPRLATGGIYEQYF
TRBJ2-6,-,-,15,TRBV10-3,TGTGCCATCAGGGAATCCCCCTCTGGGGCCAACGTCCTGACTTTC,CAIRESPSGANVLTF
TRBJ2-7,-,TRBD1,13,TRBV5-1,TGCGCCAGCAGCGGCGGGACAGGGGACGAGCAGTACTTC,CASSGGTGDEQYF